Below are 11 T cell receptor beta chains sequenced from a single sample in a study of human versus mouse CDR3 diversity and MHC coevolution. Measured with immunoSEQ multiplex PCR; TCRdb has only the in-frame clones, and not every one. This table holds about 81,000 clones, approximately 92% found once. Sequenced input: naive CD4+ T cells from blood. Subset specified: CD45RO-negative CD62L-positive naive CD4 T cells. Receptors originate from a person between 25 and 70 years old in good health.

The chain couples TRBV30 to TRBJ2-5; maybe TRBD1 (6 bases). Germline CDR1 and CDR2: GTSNPN and SVGIG (reference sequence). V was trimmed by 0 bases and J by 4 bases, leaving 6 bases between them. The CDR3 sequence is 12 residues long. The CDR3 is CAWSVQGETQYF. The CDR3 coding sequence is TGTGCCTGGAGTGTACAGGGAGAGACCCAGTACTTC.

The chain uses TRBV6-1 and TRBJ1-1, with D maybe TRBD1 (5 bases). The CDR3 runs to 15 residues. From germline, CDR1 is MNHNS and CDR2 SASEGT. Trimming stripped 6 bases from V and 1 base from J, with 15 bases between. The CDR3 DNA sequence: TGTGCCAGCAGGGAGACGGGACTCTGGAACACTGAAGCTTTCTTT. As protein: CASRETGLWNTEAFF.

The chain combines TRBV30 with TRBJ2-7; possibly TRBD1 for D (6 bases). Germline V CDR1 and CDR2: GTSNPN, SVGIG (reference sequence). V was pared by 1 base and J by 3 bases, with 16 bases between. The CDR3 has 15 amino acids. CDR3 coding DNA: TGTGCCTGGAGTGCGGGCCAGGGACATAGCTACGAGCAGTACTTC. As protein: CAWSAGQGHSYEQYF.

The chain couples TRBV7-2 to TRBJ1-4, with D possibly TRBD1 on 6 matching bases. The germline gives CDR1 SGHTA, CDR2 FQGNSA. There are 15 residues in the CDR3. V lost 4 bases, J lost 2 bases, and 11 bases lay in between. The CDR3 loop is CASSSQGSTNEKLFF. The CDR3 nucleotides read TGTGCCAGCAGCTCACAGGGTTCCACTAATGAAAAACTGTTTTTT.

V usage is TRBV6-6 and J usage is TRBJ2-7, with D tentatively TRBD2 (5 bases). The CDR3 has 11 amino acids. In germline, CDR1 is MNHNY, CDR2 SVGAGI (reference sequence). V lost 10 bases and J lost 3, with 10 bases in between. CDR3 in amino acids: CATQTSYEQYF. As DNA, the CDR3 is TGTGCCACCCAAACTAGCTACGAGCAGTACTTC.

The DNA for the CDR3 is TGTGCCAGTAGTCCGGACAGGGTGGTGGAAAACACCTTC. Translated: CASSPDRVVENTF. The V gene is TRBV19, the J gene TRBJ1-2; 8 nucleotides line up with TRBD1. The CDR3 sequence is 13 residues long. CDR1 LNHDA and CDR2 SQIVND come from the germline V gene (reference sequence). V was pared by 5 bases and J by 12 bases, with 11 bases of the junction left unmatched.

V gene TRBV5-6 combines with J gene TRBJ1-1, with TRBD1 matching 7 bases. The germline V gene encodes CDR1 SGHDT and CDR2 YYEEEE. The CDR3 runs to 14 residues. The junction had 5 bases not matched to a gene; V was cut back by 4 bases and J by 2 bases. Written as DNA, the CDR3 is TGTGCCAGCAGCCTTAGGGGGCCTAACACTGAAGCTTTCTTT. Amino acid sequence: CASSLRGPNTEAFF.

The chain recombines TRBV7-2 with TRBJ2-7, with a weak D call TRBD2 (6 bases). Germline lookup yields CDR1 SGHTA and CDR2 FQGNSA. Trimming stripped 2 bases from V and 3 bases from J, with 17 bases between. This CDR3 contains 16 residues. In nucleotides, the CDR3 is TGTGCCAGCAGCTTACGCCCGGCGGGGCTAAACTACGAGCAGTACTTC. Its protein is CASSLRPAGLNYEQYF.

This chain uses TRBV4-3 with TRBJ2-6; D is perhaps TRBD1 (5 bases). Trimming shortened V by 1 base and J by 1 base, and 14 bases separated the two germline ends. This CDR3 spans 18 amino acids. Germline CDR1 reads LGHNA; CDR2 reads YSLEER. CDR3 region: CASSQVGRSGSGANVLTF. The CDR3 DNA is TGCGCCAGCAGCCAAGTTGGGCGGTCAGGGTCTGGGGCCAACGTCCTGACTTTC.

This rearrangement joins TRBV5-1 to TRBJ2-7, with TRBD1 identical over 7 bases. From germline, CDR1 is SGHRS and CDR2 YFSETQ. Unmatched junction bases numbered 10, after V lost 4 bases and J lost 0 bases. This CDR3 is 16 amino acids long. As DNA, the CDR3 is TGCGCCAGCAGCCCCCTCCTGACAGGGAGCTCCTACGAGCAGTACTTC. It yields the protein CASSPLLTGSSYEQYF.

This CDR3 reads CASSAYREGEQYF. DNA of the CDR3: TGTGCCAGCAGTGCCTATCGGGAAGGCGAGCAGTACTTC. The chain has TRBV6-6 and TRBJ2-5; tentatively, D is TRBD2 (5 bases). The end of the DNA aligns better with TRBJ2-7, so the J call may be wrong. CDR3 length equals 13 residues. Germline assignment: CDR1 MNHNY and CDR2 SVGAGI (reference sequence).